Listed below are T cell receptor beta chains from one sample, sequenced in a study of response to subunit inactivated influenza vaccine. Each CDR3 protein gets one entry after TCRdb re-called the RT-PCR reads with MiXCR. The sample shows roughly 700,000 distinct CDR3 sequences, roughly 14% of them seen only once. The source material was PBMCs from blood, sampled 11 to 12 days after vaccination. The source of these receptors is a man over 45 who received an inactivated influenza vaccine. Both conserved end residues are part of each CDR3. Each record gives: V gene, J gene, clone size, D gene, CDR3 DNA, CDR3 protein. A D gene is named only where the DNA matches it firmly. Only part of the rows carry a size: once, few, many, or a class if the clone is expanded.

v_call: TRBV5-1
j_call: TRBJ2-6
clone_size: few
d_call: -
cdr3_nt: TGCGCCAGCAACCCAGGGACCGGGGCCAACGTCCTGACTTTC
cdr3_aa: CASNPGTGANVLTF

v_call: TRBV5-5
j_call: TRBJ2-7
clone_size: few
d_call: -
cdr3_nt: TGTGCCAGCACCCACCAGTACGAGCAGTACTTC
cdr3_aa: CASTHQYEQYF

v_call: TRBV7-2
j_call: TRBJ2-2
clone_size: few
d_call: TRBD1
cdr3_nt: TGTGCCAGCAGCCTATTGACAGGGCCCATTAACACCGGGGAGCTGTTTTTT
cdr3_aa: CASSLLTGPINTGELFF

v_call: TRBV12-3/TRBV12-4
j_call: TRBJ2-5
clone_size: -
d_call: -
cdr3_nt: TGTGCCAGCAGTTTAAGTCTGGTCCCCCAAGAGACCCAGTACTTC
cdr3_aa: CASSLSLVPQETQYF

v_call: TRBV10-2
j_call: TRBJ1-2
clone_size: -
d_call: -
cdr3_nt: TGCGCCAGCGGTTCGGGGGACTATGGCTACACCTTC
cdr3_aa: CASGSGDYGYTF

v_call: TRBV20-1
j_call: TRBJ1-5
clone_size: few
d_call: -
cdr3_nt: TGCAGTGCTACCGGTGGGGGGCCCAGCATTAATCAGCCCCAGCATTTT
cdr3_aa: CSATGGGPSINQPQHF

v_call: TRBV20-1
j_call: TRBJ2-1
clone_size: many
d_call: TRBD2
cdr3_nt: TGCAGTGCGACTAGCGGGAGTTACAATGAGCAGTTCTTC
cdr3_aa: CSATSGSYNEQFF

v_call: TRBV7-2
j_call: TRBJ2-5
clone_size: few
d_call: TRBD1
cdr3_nt: TGTGCCAGCAGCTTAGCTATGACAGGGCGTGGATGGGGGTCCCAAGAGACCCAGTACTTC
cdr3_aa: CASSLAMTGRGWGSQETQYF

v_call: TRBV7-6
j_call: TRBJ2-7
clone_size: -
d_call: -
cdr3_nt: TGTGCCAGCAGCCCTGTTCTTGGGGCTCTCTACGAGCAGTACTTC
cdr3_aa: CASSPVLGALYEQYF

v_call: TRBV5-1
j_call: TRBJ2-1
clone_size: many
d_call: TRBD2
cdr3_nt: TGCGCCAGCAGCACGGGACTAGCGGGAGGGCCCAACAATGAGCAGTTCTTC
cdr3_aa: CASSTGLAGGPNNEQFF

v_call: TRBV9
j_call: TRBJ2-6
clone_size: -
d_call: TRBD2
cdr3_nt: TGTGCCAGCAGCGACCGACTAGCGGAGCCCTCTGGGGCCAACGTCCTGACTTTC
cdr3_aa: CASSDRLAEPSGANVLTF

v_call: TRBV6-1
j_call: TRBJ2-3
clone_size: few
d_call: -
cdr3_nt: TGTGCCAGCGGCCGAGGGGGAACAGATACGCAGTATTTT
cdr3_aa: CASGRGGTDTQYF

v_call: TRBV7-2
j_call: TRBJ1-2
clone_size: -
d_call: -
cdr3_nt: TGTGCCAGCAGCCCCTCGACACTCGGGGGCTACACCTTC
cdr3_aa: CASSPSTLGGYTF

v_call: TRBV6-6
j_call: TRBJ2-5
clone_size: few
d_call: TRBD2
cdr3_nt: TGTGCCATCACTAGCGGGAAAGAGACCCAGTACTTC
cdr3_aa: CAITSGKETQYF

v_call: TRBV5-6
j_call: TRBJ2-7
clone_size: many
d_call: -
cdr3_nt: TGTGCCAGCAGCTTGCGGACAGCTCTTAACTCCTACGAGCAGTACTTC
cdr3_aa: CASSLRTALNSYEQYF

v_call: TRBV7-2
j_call: TRBJ2-1
clone_size: -
d_call: -
cdr3_nt: TGTGCCAGCAGCTTAGTGGCCCAGCATAATGAGCAGTTCTTC
cdr3_aa: CASSLVAQHNEQFF

v_call: TRBV12-3/TRBV12-4
j_call: TRBJ1-2
clone_size: few
d_call: -
cdr3_nt: TGTGCCAGCAGTTTCAGCCGGGGTGGCGGCTACACCTTC
cdr3_aa: CASSFSRGGGYTF

v_call: TRBV5-1
j_call: TRBJ1-6
clone_size: few
d_call: TRBD1
cdr3_nt: TGCGCCAGCAGCTTGGAGGGGACAGTTTCACCCCTCCACTTT
cdr3_aa: CASSLEGTVSPLHF

v_call: TRBV5-4
j_call: TRBJ2-1
clone_size: -
d_call: TRBD2
cdr3_nt: TGTGCCAGCAGCATCACTAGCGGAGAGCAGTTCTTC
cdr3_aa: CASSITSGEQFF

v_call: TRBV30
j_call: TRBJ1-5
clone_size: few
d_call: -
cdr3_nt: TGTGCCTGGAGTGAGGGGATAAGCAATCAGCCCCAGCATTTT
cdr3_aa: CAWSEGISNQPQHF

v_call: TRBV6-2/TRBV6-3
j_call: TRBJ2-1
clone_size: few
d_call: TRBD2
cdr3_nt: TGTGCCGTTCGGGGGGGCCCCTACAATGAGCAGTTCTTC
cdr3_aa: CAVRGGPYNEQFF

v_call: TRBV27
j_call: TRBJ2-3
clone_size: -
d_call: TRBD2
cdr3_nt: TGTGCCAGCAACCGCGAGGGGGCTAGCGGGAGGGCAGATACGCAGTATTTT
cdr3_aa: CASNREGASGRADTQYF

v_call: TRBV6-1
j_call: TRBJ1-5
clone_size: once
d_call: -
cdr3_nt: TGTGCCAGCAGTGAAGGGACAGCGAGGGGCAATCAGCCCCAGCATTTT
cdr3_aa: CASSEGTARGNQPQHF

v_call: TRBV7-9
j_call: TRBJ2-1
clone_size: -
d_call: -
cdr3_nt: TGTGCCAGCAGCTCCCCGGGAAATTCCTACAATGAGCAGTTCTTC
cdr3_aa: CASSSPGNSYNEQFF

v_call: TRBV28
j_call: TRBJ2-5
clone_size: -
d_call: TRBD2
cdr3_nt: TGTGCCAGCAGCCCCGGACTAGCGGAAGAGACCCAGTACTTC
cdr3_aa: CASSPGLAEETQYF

v_call: TRBV12-3/TRBV12-4
j_call: TRBJ2-1
clone_size: -
d_call: TRBD2
cdr3_nt: TGTGCCAGCAGTCCGTTCCAGCGGGGTGCCGGGGGGCAGTTCTTC
cdr3_aa: CASSPFQRGAGGQFF

v_call: TRBV7-2
j_call: TRBJ2-3
clone_size: -
d_call: -
cdr3_nt: TGTGCCAGCAGCCAAGGCCCGGCAGGGGCTAGCACAGATACGCAGTATTTT
cdr3_aa: CASSQGPAGASTDTQYF

v_call: TRBV20-1
j_call: TRBJ2-1
clone_size: once
d_call: TRBD2
cdr3_nt: TGCTGTGCTAGAGATCGTAGCGGGCATTCCTACAATGAGCAGTTCTTC
cdr3_aa: CCARDRSGHSYNEQFF

v_call: TRBV5-4
j_call: TRBJ2-2
clone_size: few
d_call: TRBD2
cdr3_nt: TGTGCCAGCAGCTTGACTAGCGGGTATACCGGGGAGCTGTTTTTT
cdr3_aa: CASSLTSGYTGELFF

v_call: TRBV3-1
j_call: TRBJ2-2
clone_size: few
d_call: -
cdr3_nt: TGTGCCAGCAGCCAAGTTTGGGGCTCGAACGGGGAGCTGTTTTTT
cdr3_aa: CASSQVWGSNGELFF

v_call: TRBV20-1
j_call: TRBJ2-3
clone_size: few
d_call: TRBD2
cdr3_nt: TGCAGTGGTAACGGGGGGGGAACAGATACGCAGTATTTT
cdr3_aa: CSGNGGGTDTQYF

v_call: TRBV12-3/TRBV12-4
j_call: TRBJ1-2
clone_size: many
d_call: TRBD1
cdr3_nt: TGTGCCAGCAGTTTTTCCCATGGACAGGCGGAGGGCTACACCTTC
cdr3_aa: CASSFSHGQAEGYTF

v_call: TRBV5-6
j_call: TRBJ1-2
clone_size: -
d_call: -
cdr3_nt: TGTGCCAGCAGCCGCCGGGCAAACTATGGCTACACCTTC
cdr3_aa: CASSRRANYGYTF

v_call: TRBV6-2/TRBV6-3
j_call: TRBJ2-1
clone_size: -
d_call: -
cdr3_nt: TGTGCCAGCAGCTTATTCGCAGGGGATTCGTCCTACAATGAGCAGTTCTTC
cdr3_aa: CASSLFAGDSSYNEQFF

v_call: TRBV12-3/TRBV12-4
j_call: TRBJ2-1
clone_size: many
d_call: -
cdr3_nt: TGTGCCAGCAGTTACTCTTCCAATGAGCAGTTCTTC
cdr3_aa: CASSYSSNEQFF

v_call: TRBV20-1
j_call: TRBJ1-1
clone_size: few
d_call: -
cdr3_nt: TGCAGTGTTGGGCAGGGTCCATCCACTGAAGCTTTCTTT
cdr3_aa: CSVGQGPSTEAFF

v_call: TRBV24-1
j_call: TRBJ2-1
clone_size: few
d_call: TRBD2
cdr3_nt: TGTGCCACCAGTGATCTCGGGACTAGCGGTCCCCTGGGGAATGAGCAGTTCTTC
cdr3_aa: CATSDLGTSGPLGNEQFF

v_call: TRBV12-3/TRBV12-4
j_call: TRBJ2-7
clone_size: -
d_call: TRBD2
cdr3_nt: TGTGCCAGCAGTTTACAGGCGGGGGAATTCTACGAGCAGTACTTC
cdr3_aa: CASSLQAGEFYEQYF

v_call: TRBV28
j_call: TRBJ2-2
clone_size: -
d_call: TRBD1
cdr3_nt: TGTGCCAGCAGTTTAGGACAGGGAAAAACCGGGGAGCTGTTTTTT
cdr3_aa: CASSLGQGKTGELFF

v_call: TRBV6-4
j_call: TRBJ2-1
clone_size: few
d_call: TRBD2
cdr3_nt: TGTGCCAGCAGTTCTGGCGGGAGGGCATTGGAGCAGTTCTTC
cdr3_aa: CASSSGGRALEQFF

v_call: TRBV4-3
j_call: TRBJ2-7
clone_size: few
d_call: -
cdr3_nt: TGCGCCAGCAGCCAAGATGGGGCAGGGCGGTCCTACGAGCAGTACTTC
cdr3_aa: CASSQDGAGRSYEQYF

v_call: TRBV9
j_call: TRBJ2-1
clone_size: few
d_call: TRBD1
cdr3_nt: TGTGCCAGCAGCGGTCGACAGGGGATTCTCAATGAGCAGTTCTTC
cdr3_aa: CASSGRQGILNEQFF

v_call: TRBV3-1
j_call: TRBJ1-1
clone_size: few
d_call: TRBD1
cdr3_nt: TGTGCCAGCAGCCCAGCACAGGGGACTATGAACACTGAAGCTTTCTTT
cdr3_aa: CASSPAQGTMNTEAFF

v_call: TRBV1
j_call: TRBJ2-3
clone_size: -
d_call: -
cdr3_nt: TGCACCAGCAGCCAAGACCCTGCAAAAGATACGCAGTATTTT
cdr3_aa: CTSSQDPAKDTQYF

v_call: TRBV7-9
j_call: TRBJ2-1
clone_size: -
d_call: TRBD2
cdr3_nt: TGTGCCAGCAGCGGAAGCGGGAGGGCCTCCAATGAGCAGTTCTTC
cdr3_aa: CASSGSGRASNEQFF

v_call: TRBV3-1
j_call: TRBJ2-5
clone_size: few
d_call: -
cdr3_nt: TGTGCCAGCAGCCAAGGGAGGCTCCAAGAGACCCAGTACTTC
cdr3_aa: CASSQGRLQETQYF

v_call: TRBV5-5
j_call: TRBJ2-3
clone_size: -
d_call: TRBD2
cdr3_nt: TGTGCCAGCAGCTCTCGACTAGCGAAAAGCACAGATACGCAGTATTTT
cdr3_aa: CASSSRLAKSTDTQYF

v_call: TRBV6-2/TRBV6-3
j_call: TRBJ2-1
clone_size: -
d_call: -
cdr3_nt: TGTGCCAGCACAGCCGGACAGATCAATGAGCAGTTCTTC
cdr3_aa: CASTAGQINEQFF